This note documents a single T cell receptor beta chain sequence. Antigen: not known. This sample is part of a study of T cells expressing NK-cell markers. Study at large: One of eight sequenced donors was HCMV-seronegative; the other seven were seropositive. Findings and caveats of the study: Similarly, these clonotypes led the CD3+CD56-NKG2C+ fraction as well in four donors.

The CDR3 is made up of 13 amino acids. Germline V gene sequence: CDR1 MNHEY, CDR2 SVGAGI. 5'RACE template switching built TCR beta cDNA with unique molecular identifiers. TCRdb reanalyzed the 5' RACE reads, giving one entry per CDR3 protein sequence and no DNA. Its clone listing holds about 390,000 distinct CDR3 sequences. The rearrangement joins TRBV6-5 to TRBJ2-7; TCRdb lists TRBD2, though no DNA is available to test this call. The sample consisted of blood T cells: a sorted CD56 or NKG2C T cell subset, CD4+ or CD8+ T cells, or bulk PBMC T cells (not recorded which). This receptor was obtained from a woman aged 50 to 60 in good health. CDR3 protein: CASRGLAGDEQYF.